This T cell receptor (beta chain) was retrieved from a study of regulatory T cells in long-lasting Graves disease. Time point reported: persistent/refractory GD, antithyroid drugs over 5 years with positive TRAb. Researchers made the TCR library from RNA that was extracted from PBMCs. Researchers made TCR beta libraries by using iRepertoire HTBI primers and running Arm-PCR on CDR3 regions. From the multiplex PCR reads, TCRdb called clonotypes with MiXCR, one entry per CDR3 protein. The top ten hold 25% to 30% of the sample, which has 390,000 or so distinct CDR3 sequences, more than 20% seen once. With 2 bases clipped from V and 3 bases from J, the junction kept 3 bases outside the gene matches. Germline assignment: CDR1 MNHEY and CDR2 SVGAGI. The CDR3 runs 15 residues. This clonotype occurred many times. The antigen remains undetermined. Study-level findings and limits: Under persistent disease, TRBV28, TRBJ1-2 and TRBJ2-5 were used preferentially.

The chain uses TRBV6-5 and TRBJ2-2; 7 nucleotides line up with TRBD1. Sequencing was performed on peripheral blood mononuclear cells (PBMCs), taken when the disease was refractory, from a patient treated with antithyroid drugs. The clonotype originates from a woman between 35 and 50 years old with Graves disease. DNA of the CDR3: TGTGCCAGCAGTTACGGGACAGCCTACACCGGGGAGCTGTTTTTT. Amino acid sequence: CASSYGTAYTGELFF.